Listed here are 9 T cell receptor beta chains from one sample, sequenced in a study of radiotherapy plus CTLA-4 blockade in lung cancer. The table came from immunoSEQ multiplex PCR; TCRdb's copy has only in-frame clones and leaves some out. Of more than 100,000 clones in the sample, around 89% were seen once. The sample consisted of peripheral blood, taken from a patient treated with radiotherapy plus ipilimumab. These receptors were obtained from a human donor with non-small cell lung cancer that progressed on radiotherapy plus ipilimumab.

The CDR3 spells CASSPLLAGASEQYF. CDR3 coding DNA: TGTGCCAGCTCACCACTTCTAGCGGGAGCATCCGAGCAGTACTTC. The V call is TRBV18, the J call TRBJ2-7, with 10 bases identical to TRBD2. V lost 1 base and J lost 6; bases outside the gene matches: 6. In germline, CDR1 is KGHSH, CDR2 LQKENI. The CDR3 loop spans 15 amino acids.

The V gene is TRBV6-5, the J gene TRBJ2-7; the D is unclear. Trimming removed 5 bases at V and 2 bases at J, with 10 bases between. The CDR3 spans 13 residues. Germline V gives CDR1 MNHEY, CDR2 SVGAGI. This CDR3 is CASSEVTPYEQYF. CDR3 bases: TGTGCCAGCAGTGAAGTGACCCCCTACGAGCAGTACTTC.

This clone was recorded once. The rearrangement links TRBV30 to TRBJ1-1; the match to TRBD1 covers 9 bases. Germline loops: CDR1 GTSNPN, CDR2 SVGIG (reference sequence). This CDR3 comprises 14 residues. With V trimmed by 3 bases and J by 4 bases, 6 bases remained unmatched. In DNA, the CDR3 is TGTGCCTGGAGGGACAGGGGAGACACCACTGAAGCTTTCTTT. This codes for CAWRDRGDTTEAFF.

The gene calls are TRBV10-3 and TRBJ1-2; D perhaps matches TRBD1 (5 bases). CDR1 and CDR2 from the germline V gene are ENHRY and SYGVKD. Trimming shortened V by 6 bases and J by 0 bases, and 11 bases separated the two germline ends. The CDR3 runs 14 residues. Here the CDR3 DNA reads TGTGCCATCAGGGGATCGACAGCTAACTATGGCTACACCTTC. As protein: CAIRGSTANYGYTF.

The rearrangement joins TRBV28 to TRBJ1-5, with a possible D match to TRBD1 (6 bases). Trimming took 6 bases from V and 2 from J, leaving 14 bases between them. Per the germline V gene, CDR1 is MDHEN and CDR2 is SYDVKM. The CDR3 is made up of 15 amino acids. As DNA, the CDR3 is TGTGCCAGCAGGTCGGTGGGGGCGGGCAATCAGCCCCAGCATTTT. It translates to CASRSVGAGNQPQHF.

The genes are TRBV30 and TRBJ1-6; D not certain. This CDR3 region has 13 residues. Germline V gene data show CDR1 as GTSNPN and CDR2 as SVGIG (reference sequence). Trimming took 0 bases from V and 6 from J, leaving 6 bases between them. The CDR3 loop is CAWSVNSNSPLHF. The CDR3 DNA reads as TGTGCCTGGAGTGTAAACAGTAATTCACCCCTCCACTTT.

The chain joins TRBV7-9 to TRBJ2-1, with D possibly matching TRBD2 (6 bases). Germline V gene data show CDR1 as SEHNR and CDR2 as FQNEAQ (reference sequence). Trimming took 5 bases from V and 5 from J, leaving 13 bases between them. The CDR3 covers 14 residues. This CDR3 reads CASSPRDFDNEQFF. The CDR3 nucleotides are TGTGCCAGCAGCCCCCGGGACTTCGACAATGAGCAGTTCTTC.

The chain links TRBV27 to TRBJ2-2; 9 nucleotides align to TRBD1. V lost 6 bases and J lost 4; bases outside the gene matches: 6. CDR1 is MNHEY and CDR2 is SMNVEV in the germline V gene (reference sequence). The CDR3 runs to 15 residues. The chain's CDR3 is CASSPQGAVTGELFF. The CDR3, as DNA: TGTGCCAGCAGCCCACAGGGGGCGGTCACCGGGGAGCTGTTTTTT.

The chain recombines TRBV19 with TRBJ1-1; 8 bases match TRBD1. Germline CDR1 is LNHDA and CDR2 is SQIVND (reference sequence). V lost 5 bases, J lost 5 bases, and 16 bases stayed unmatched. The CDR3 consists of 17 residues. The CDR3 sequence is CASSSRDRPSSRTEAFF. In DNA, the CDR3 is TGTGCCAGTAGTTCCCGGGACAGGCCCTCTTCGCGGACTGAAGCTTTCTTT. The full variable domain, in which reference TRBV19 and TRBJ1-1 provide the parts outside the CDR3, is DGGITQSPKYLFRKEGQNVTLSCEQNLNHDAMYWYRQDPGQGLRLIYYSQIVNDFQKGDIAEGYSVSREKKESFPLTVTSAQKNPTAFYLCASSSRDRPSSRTEAFFGQGTRLTVV.